One T cell receptor (beta chain) is described in this entry. What it recognizes is unknown. Trimming removed 2 bases at V and 0 bases at J, with 5 bases between. The CDR3 extends over 14 amino acids. Germline V gene data show CDR1 as MNHNY and CDR2 as SVGAGI (reference sequence). This sample is drawn from a study of T cell repertoires in cytomegalovirus infection. Study background: CMV infection and matching HLA type were both indicated by public TCR beta signatures. Points from the study as a whole: The ex vivo response was dominated by HLA-C-restricted CMV-specific TCR beta clonotypes.

MiXCR was run by TCRdb on the reads, yielding one entry per CDR3 protein. The sample lists 200,000 or so distinct CDR3 sequences; about 39% were seen once. The specimen comprised CD8+ T cells from cultured PBMCs, sampled from culture after CMV antigen stimulation. The receptor comes from a human donor in good health (CMV status not recorded). Some clones in this sample may be carry-over from other donors' samples. The V and J genes are TRBV6-6 and TRBJ2-1; no clear D gene. The CDR3 is CASSYDNSYNEQFF. CDR3 nucleotides: TGTGCCAGCAGTTACGACAACTCCTACAATGAGCAGTTCTTC.